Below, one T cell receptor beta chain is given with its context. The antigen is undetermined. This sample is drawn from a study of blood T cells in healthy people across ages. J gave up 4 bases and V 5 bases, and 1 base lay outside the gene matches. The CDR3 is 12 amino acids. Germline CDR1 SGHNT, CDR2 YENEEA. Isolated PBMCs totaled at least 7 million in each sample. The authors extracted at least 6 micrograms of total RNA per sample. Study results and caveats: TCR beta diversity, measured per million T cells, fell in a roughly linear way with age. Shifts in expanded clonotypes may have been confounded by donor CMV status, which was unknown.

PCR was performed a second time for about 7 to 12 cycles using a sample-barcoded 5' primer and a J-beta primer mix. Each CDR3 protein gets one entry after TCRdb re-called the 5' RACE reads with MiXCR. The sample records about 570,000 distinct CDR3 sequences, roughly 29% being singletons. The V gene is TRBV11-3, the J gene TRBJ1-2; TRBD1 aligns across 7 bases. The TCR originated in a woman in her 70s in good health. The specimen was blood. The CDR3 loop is CASSGTVYGYTF. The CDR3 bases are TGTGCCAGCAGCGGGACAGTCTATGGCTACACCTTC.